The 8 T cell receptor beta chains given below trace back to one sample, sequenced in a study of blood T cell repertoires in COVID-19. Profiling relied on immunoSEQ multiplex PCR, and the TCRdb table lists in-frame clones only, not all of them. The profile covers about 190,000 clones, with about 85% appearing a single time and under 2.5% taken by the ten largest. Sample: peripheral blood. The receptors come from a man between 65 and 80 years old with active or convalescent COVID-19.

This chain joins TRBV6-2 or TRBV6-3 and TRBJ2-4, with a possible D match to TRBD1 (6 bases). There are 16 residues in the CDR3. From germline, CDR1 is MNHEY and CDR2 SVGEGT. The V end was cut by 5 bases, the J end by 0 bases, with 14 bases between. The CDR3 DNA follows: TGTGCCAGCAGTACCCCGGACAGACTAGCCAAAAACATTCAGTACTTC. Translating gives CASSTPDRLAKNIQYF.

The gene calls are TRBV7-9 and TRBJ1-1; unclear D gene. V lost 4 bases to trimming and J lost 0 bases, with 6 bases between them. CDR3 size: 13 residues. CDR1 and CDR2 (germline): SEHNR, FQNEAQ (reference sequence). CDR3 sequence (DNA): TGTGCCAGCAGCTCTTCTTTGAACACTGAAGCTTTCTTT. As protein: CASSSSLNTEAFF.

The V gene is TRBV5-6, the J gene TRBJ2-7, with 7 bases aligning to TRBD1. The ends lost 4 bases at V and 0 bases at J; junction bases unmatched: 4. CDR1 SGHDT and CDR2 YYEEEE come from the germline V gene. The CDR3 extends over 14 amino acids. As DNA, the CDR3 is TGTGCCAGCAGCCCTGACAGGGCCTCCTACGAGCAGTACTTC. It specifies CASSPDRASYEQYF.

The V call is TRBV3-1 (or the pseudogene TRBV3-2), the J call TRBJ1-5, with 9 bases matching TRBD1. Germline CDR1 is LGHDT and CDR2 is YNNKEL (reference sequence). The J segment lost 5 bases and the V segment lost 5 bases, leaving 28 bases of the junction unmatched. This CDR3 has 22 amino acids. The CDR3 nucleotides read TGTGCCAGCAGCTCCCATACCGATGACAGGGGGAATGGGTTTAAAGAGGATCAGCCCCAGCATTTT. Translated: CASSSHTDDRGNGFKEDQPQHF.

The genes are TRBV7-2 and TRBJ2-3; 11 positions agree with TRBD2. After removal of 5 bases from V and 14 bases from J, the junction contained 15 bases not matched to a gene. This CDR3 comprises 15 residues. CDR1 and CDR2 (germline): SGHTA, FQGNSA. CDR3 bases: TGTGCCAGCAGCCCGGAACCCGGGACTAGCGGTCTTGCGTATTTT. It codes for CASSPEPGTSGLAYF.

The V call is TRBV7-2, the J call TRBJ2-1; 8 nucleotides align to TRBD2. Looked up from germline, CDR1 is SGHTA and CDR2 is FQGNSA. V lost 2 bases to trimming and J lost 2 bases; unmatched junction nucleotides: 5. This CDR3 has 16 amino acids. CDR3 DNA sequence: TGTGCCAGCAGCTTAATTAGCGGGACCGCCTACAATGAGCAGTTCTTC. Translating gives CASSLISGTAYNEQFF.

The chain has TRBV7-2 and TRBJ2-1; 16 positions match TRBD2. Germline CDR1 and CDR2: SGHTA and FQGNSA. The CDR3 loop spans 18 amino acids. Germline trimming cut 6 bases from V and 4 bases from J; bases unmatched to any gene: 9. The CDR3 DNA follows: TGTGCCAGCAGTCCTACTGGGACTAGCGGGAGGGTGTACAATGAGCAGTTCTTC. Protein sequence: CASSPTGTSGRVYNEQFF.

This rearrangement joins TRBV10-2 to TRBJ1-6; D gene uncertain. Per germline, CDR1 WSHSY and CDR2 SAAADI. V lost 0 bases and J lost 0, with 9 bases in between. The CDR3 covers 17 residues. CDR3 residues: CASSESRVSSYNSPLHF. The CDR3, as DNA: TGCGCCAGCAGTGAGTCGAGGGTTAGCTCCTATAATTCACCCCTCCACTTT.